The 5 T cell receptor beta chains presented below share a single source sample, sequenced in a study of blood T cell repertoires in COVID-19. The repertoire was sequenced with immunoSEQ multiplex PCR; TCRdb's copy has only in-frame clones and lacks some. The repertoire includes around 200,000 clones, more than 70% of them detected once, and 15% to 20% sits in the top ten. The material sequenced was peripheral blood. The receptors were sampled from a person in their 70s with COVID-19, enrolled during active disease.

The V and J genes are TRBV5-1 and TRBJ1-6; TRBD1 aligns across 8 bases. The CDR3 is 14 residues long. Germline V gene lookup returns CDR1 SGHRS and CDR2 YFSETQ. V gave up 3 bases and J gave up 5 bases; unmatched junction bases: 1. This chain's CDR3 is CASSWDRNNSPLHF. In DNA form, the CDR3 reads TGCGCCAGCAGCTGGGACAGGAATAATTCACCCCTCCACTTT.

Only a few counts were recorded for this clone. CDR3 in DNA: TGTGCCAGCAGCCTGAATTGGCAGGGAAGCGATGAGCAGTTCTTC. Amino acid sequence: CASSLNWQGSDEQFF. The chain recombines TRBV7-2 with TRBJ2-1; D perhaps matches TRBD1 (5 bases). The CDR3 loop spans 15 amino acids. V was trimmed by 5 bases and J by 8 bases, leaving 19 bases between them. CDR1 SGHTA and CDR2 FQGNSA come from the germline V gene.

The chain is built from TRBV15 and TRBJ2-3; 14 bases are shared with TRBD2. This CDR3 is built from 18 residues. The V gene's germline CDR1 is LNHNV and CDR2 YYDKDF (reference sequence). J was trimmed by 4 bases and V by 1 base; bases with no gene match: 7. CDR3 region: CATSRGLAGGPNPDTQYF. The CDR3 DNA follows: TGTGCCACCAGCAGAGGACTAGCGGGGGGGCCGAACCCAGATACGCAGTATTTT.

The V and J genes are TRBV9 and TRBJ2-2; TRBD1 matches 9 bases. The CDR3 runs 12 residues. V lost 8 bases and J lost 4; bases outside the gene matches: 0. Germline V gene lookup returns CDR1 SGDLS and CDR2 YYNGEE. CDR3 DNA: TGTGCCAGGACAGGGGGCACCGGGGAGCTGTTTTTT. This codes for CARTGGTGELFF.

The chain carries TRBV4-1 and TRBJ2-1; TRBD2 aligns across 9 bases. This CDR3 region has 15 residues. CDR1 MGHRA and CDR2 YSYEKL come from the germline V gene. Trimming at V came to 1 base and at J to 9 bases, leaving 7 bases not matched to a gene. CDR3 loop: CASSQGLAETGEQFF. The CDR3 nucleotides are TGCGCCAGCAGCCAAGGACTAGCGGAAACCGGTGAGCAGTTCTTC.